This record looks at one T cell receptor beta chain sequence and its context. The record originates from a study of CD8+CD57+ T cells in acquired aplastic anemia. Across the whole study: The DNA of sorted CD4+ and CD8+ cells averaged roughly 3.2 ug.

J was trimmed by 0 bases and V by 4 bases; bases with no gene match: 7. Germline V CDR1 and CDR2: SGDLS, YYNGEE. The length of the CDR3 is 16 residues. Profiling of TCR beta VDJ combinations and CDR3 sequences used genomic DNA as template. From the reads, TCRdb called clonotypes with MiXCR, one entry per CDR3 protein. The table lists 150,000 to 200,000 distinct CDR3 sequences, around 66% of them singletons. The TCR originated in a human donor with severe aplastic anemia or a healthy control (not recorded which). The rearrangement uses TRBV9 and TRBJ1-3; TRBD1 matches at 7 bases. The sample comprised sorted CD4+, CD8+, or CD8+CD57+ T cells (not recorded which) from PBMCs. CDR3 DNA sequence: TGTGCCAGCAGCCAAAGGGACAGAACCTCTGGAAACACCATATATTTT. Translation: CASSQRDRTSGNTIYF.